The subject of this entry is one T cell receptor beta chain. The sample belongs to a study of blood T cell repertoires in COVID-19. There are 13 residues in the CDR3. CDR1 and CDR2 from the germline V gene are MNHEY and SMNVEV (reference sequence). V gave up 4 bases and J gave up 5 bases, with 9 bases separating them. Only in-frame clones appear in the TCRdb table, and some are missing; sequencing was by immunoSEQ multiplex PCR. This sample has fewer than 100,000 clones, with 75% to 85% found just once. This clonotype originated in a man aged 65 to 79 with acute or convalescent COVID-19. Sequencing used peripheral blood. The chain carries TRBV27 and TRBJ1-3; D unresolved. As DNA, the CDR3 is TGTGCCAGCAGTTCGACTCCCAGAAACACCATATATTTT. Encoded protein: CASSSTPRNTIYF.